The sample holds many counts of the clone carrying this T cell receptor (beta chain). CDR3 size: 11 residues. Germline CDR1 reads SGHAT; CDR2 reads FQNNGV. Trimming left V 5 bases short and J 2 bases short, with 4 bases between. TCRdb's copy holds only in-frame clones and misses some; the assay was immunoSEQ multiplex PCR. This table has tens of thousands of clones, roughly 80% appearing once. These data come from a study of OX40 agonist ivuxolimab in advanced cancers. Material: CD4+ or CD8+ T cells sorted from blood, obtained in a trial of the OX40 agonist ivuxolimab. The TCR comes from an adult with an advanced solid tumor such as melanoma, head and neck, liver or kidney cancer. This chain connects TRBV11-2 to TRBJ2-7; D remains ambiguous. This CDR3 reads CASSPAYEQYF. DNA for the CDR3: TGTGCCAGCAGCCCCGCCTACGAGCAGTACTTC.